The 22 T cell receptor beta chains given below trace back to one sample, sequenced in a study of cytomegalovirus exposure and HLA in healthy donors (dated by TCRdb to 2017 to 2019). Library creation used the immunoSEQ multiplex PCR assay. As stored in TCRdb, this immuneACCESS dataset retains in-frame rearrangements with V and J assigned. A fraction of the clones does not appear; measured against another copy, unresolved V genes explain less than half of the discrepancy, and the remainder lacks a known reason. The sample table contains under 200,000 clones; only one count was recorded for just under 90% of them. The ten largest clonotypes hold around 4.4% of the sample. Sequencing used PBMCs. These receptors were obtained from a man aged 18 to 30 in good health and CMV-seropositive.

The V gene is TRBV10-1, the J gene TRBJ2-4; 11 bases are a match to TRBD1. CDR3 length: 15 residues. In germline, CDR1 is WNHNN, CDR2 SYGVQD (reference sequence). V lost 0 bases and J lost 8; bases outside the gene matches: 3. CDR3 sequence (DNA): TGCGCCAGCAGTGAGTCTGGGACAGGGGGTTACATTCAGTACTTC. Translating it yields CASSESGTGGYIQYF.

This chain links TRBV11-3 with TRBJ2-7, with 12 bases fitting TRBD2. V trimming: 7 bases; J trimming: 5 bases; junction bases outside the gene matches: 9. Germline V gene sequence: CDR1 SGHNT, CDR2 YENEEA. The CDR3 covers 15 residues. CDR3 residues: CASTPRTSGTNEQYF. In DNA form, the CDR3 reads TGTGCCAGCACCCCCAGGACTAGCGGGACTAACGAGCAGTACTTC.

The CDR3 protein is CASQGTGLNTEAFF. CDR3 nucleotides: TGCGCCAGCCAAGGGACAGGTCTGAACACTGAAGCTTTCTTT. The V and J genes are TRBV4-1 and TRBJ1-1; 8 bases are a match to TRBD1. Germline-derived CDR1 and CDR2 are MGHRA and YSYEKL. CDR3 length: 14 residues. V was clipped by 8 bases and J by 0 bases; unmatched bases: 5.

The CDR3 loop reads CASLGQMNTEAFF. The CDR3 DNA sequence: TGTGCCAGCCTCGGACAGATGAACACTGAAGCTTTCTTT. This rearrangement joins TRBV2 to TRBJ1-1; perhaps TRBD1 as D (6 bases). In germline, CDR1 is SNHLY, CDR2 FYNNEI. V was shortened by 8 bases and J by 0 bases, with 10 bases between the two germline ends. The length of the CDR3 is 13 residues.

The V and J genes are TRBV7-3 and TRBJ2-1; 9 bases map to TRBD1. Losses at the gene ends were 4 bases for V and 4 bases for J; bases not matched to a gene: 8. The V gene's germline CDR1 is SGHTA and CDR2 FQGTGA. The CDR3 sequence is 16 residues long. The CDR3 reads CASSSSDRGEYNEQFF. CDR3 nucleotide sequence: TGTGCCAGCAGCTCCTCTGACAGGGGGGAGTACAATGAGCAGTTCTTC.

The chain joins TRBV29-1 to TRBJ1-3; 9 positions agree with TRBD1. V gave up 0 bases and J gave up 4 bases; unmatched junction bases: 4. Looked up from germline, CDR1 is SQVTM and CDR2 is ANQGSEA. The CDR3 sequence is 15 residues long. The CDR3 DNA sequence: TGCAGCGTTGAAGATAAGGGACAGGGCGGAAACACCATATATTTT. It translates to CSVEDKGQGGNTIYF.

The chain employs TRBV27 and TRBJ2-7; 10 bases match TRBD1. The V segment lost 1 base and the J segment 9 bases; nucleotides outside the gene matches: 9. In germline, CDR1 is MNHEY, CDR2 SMNVEV (reference sequence). There are 15 residues in the CDR3. This CDR3 is CASSLWGDRGLGQYF. The CDR3 coding sequence is TGTGCCAGCAGTTTATGGGGGGACAGGGGCCTCGGGCAGTACTTC.

The chain joins TRBV4-1 to TRBJ1-2; D may be TRBD1 (5 bases). This CDR3 has 14 amino acids. V was trimmed by 4 bases and J by 2 bases, leaving 11 bases between them. Germline V lookup: CDR1 MGHRA, CDR2 YSYEKL. The CDR3 sequence: CASSPESGNYGYTF. DNA of the CDR3: TGCGCCAGCAGCCCCGAGTCAGGGAACTATGGCTACACCTTC.

This clone was seen once. The chain carries TRBV28 and TRBJ1-4, with D possibly matching TRBD1 (6 bases). The CDR3 has 15 residues. The germline V gene has CDR1 MDHEN and CDR2 SYDVKM. The V gene lost 5 bases and the J gene lost 7 bases, with 17 bases spanning the gap. The CDR3 region is CASSPITGKGEKLFF. The CDR3 DNA follows: TGTGCCAGCAGTCCCATCACAGGGAAGGGTGAAAAACTGTTTTTT.

V gene TRBV5-1 combines with J gene TRBJ2-7; TRBD1 matches 8 bases. Germline assignment: CDR1 SGHRS and CDR2 YFSETQ. The CDR3 contains 14 residues. J lost 5 bases, V lost 2 bases, and 6 bases had no gene match. The CDR3 spells CASSFRQGADEQYF. The CDR3 DNA sequence: TGCGCCAGCAGCTTCAGGCAGGGGGCAGACGAGCAGTACTTC.

The chain has TRBV5-1 and TRBJ2-5, with 9 bases aligning to TRBD2. V lost 4 bases and J lost 4; bases outside the gene matches: 8. Germline CDR1 and CDR2: SGHRS and YFSETQ. The CDR3 spans 15 residues. The CDR3 region has the DNA TGCGCCAGCAGCCCCTCTAGCGGGATACTAGAGACCCAGTACTTC. It is translated as CASSPSSGILETQYF.

This chain links TRBV4-1 with TRBJ2-1; 15 nucleotides align to TRBD2. The J segment lost 15 bases and the V segment lost 2 bases, leaving 17 bases of the junction unmatched. This CDR3 has 18 residues. Germline lookup yields CDR1 MGHRA and CDR2 YSYEKL. CDR3 loop: CASSQIGLAGGPLNAGFF. The CDR3 DNA follows: TGCGCCAGCAGCCAAATAGGACTAGCGGGAGGGCCGCTCAATGCGGGGTTCTTC.

The V call is TRBV4-1, the J call TRBJ2-1; TRBD2 aligns across 11 bases. With 2 bases clipped from V and 9 bases from J, the junction kept 6 bases outside the gene matches. The CDR3 runs 15 residues. CDR1 is MGHRA, CDR2 YSYEKL, per germline. For the CDR3, the DNA is TGCGCCAGCAGCCAAACCCCTAGCGGGAGGATTGAGCAGTTCTTC. This translates into CASSQTPSGRIEQFF.

V usage is TRBV6-1 and J usage is TRBJ2-7, with 7 positions matching TRBD1. Germline V gives CDR1 MNHNS, CDR2 SASEGT. The CDR3 runs to 14 residues. The V gene end was trimmed by 7 bases and the J gene end by 2 bases; junction bases not matched to a gene: 8. For the CDR3, the DNA is TGTGCCAGCATTAGACAGGGTAAAGCCTACGAGCAGTACTTC. Protein sequence: CASIRQGKAYEQYF.

This clone showed up just a few times. The chain uses TRBV29-1 and TRBJ2-3, with 8 positions matching TRBD1. The CDR3 loop spans 14 amino acids. Losses at the gene ends were 5 bases for V and 6 bases for J; bases not matched to a gene: 10. In germline, CDR1 is SQVTM, CDR2 ANQGSEA. Here the CDR3 DNA reads TGCAGCGTTCTTGACAGGGGTCTAGGGGATACGCAGTATTTT. Translation gives CSVLDRGLGDTQYF.

The rearrangement uses TRBV5-1 and TRBJ2-1, with 8 bases identical to TRBD2. The V and J ends lost 4 bases and 2 bases, in that order; junction bases with no gene match: 8. The CDR3 is made up of 16 amino acids. Germline V lookup: CDR1 SGHRS, CDR2 YFSETQ. CDR3 loop: CASSQIEREPYNEQFF. In DNA, the CDR3 is TGCGCCAGCAGCCAAATAGAGCGGGAGCCCTACAATGAGCAGTTCTTC.

CDR3 sequence (DNA): TGTGCCAGCACGTCCGCTAGTGTCCCAGATACGCAGTATTTT. As protein: CASTSASVPDTQYF. The J gene is TRBJ2-3, the V gene TRBV6-1, with D unclear. Per the germline V gene, CDR1 is MNHNS and CDR2 is SASEGT. The CDR3 length is 14 residues. Trimming stripped 7 bases from V and 4 bases from J, with 15 bases between.

This chain joins TRBV16 and TRBJ2-4; TRBD2 matches at 7 bases. Losses at the gene ends were 1 base for V and 4 bases for J; bases not matched to a gene: 7. The CDR3 runs to 16 residues. Germline CDR1 and CDR2: KGHSY and FQNENV. CDR3 sequence (DNA): TGTGCCAGCAGCCAATACGCAGGGACTACAAAAAACATTCAGTACTTC. This gives the protein CASSQYAGTTKNIQYF.

This chain joins TRBV5-1 and TRBJ1-3, with TRBD1 identical over 8 bases. Trimming at V came to 4 bases and at J to 2 bases, leaving 8 bases not matched to a gene. Germline CDR1 and CDR2: SGHRS and YFSETQ. CDR3 size: 16 residues. The CDR3 region has the DNA TGCGCCAGCAGCGGTACAGGGGGACATCCTGGAAACACCATATATTTT. It yields the protein CASSGTGGHPGNTIYF.

The gene calls are TRBV27 and TRBJ2-7; TRBD2 matches 10 bases. The CDR3 has 16 amino acids. V was pared by 7 bases and J by 2 bases, with 11 bases of the junction left unmatched. CDR1 MNHEY and CDR2 SMNVEV come from the germline V gene (reference sequence). In DNA form, the CDR3 reads TGTGCCAGCAAAGGCCTAGCGGGAGTTCAAGCCTACGAGCAGTACTTC. It is translated as CASKGLAGVQAYEQYF.

V and J are TRBV4-1 and TRBJ2-3; 14 bases match TRBD2. This CDR3 spans 17 amino acids. CDR1 is MGHRA, CDR2 YSYEKL, per germline. Germline trimming cut 2 bases from V and 6 bases from J; bases unmatched to any gene: 7. CDR3 sequence: CASSQRLAGGPSDTQYF. CDR3 bases: TGCGCCAGCAGCCAACGACTAGCGGGAGGGCCGTCGGATACGCAGTATTTT.

CDR3: CASSQDRFNTEAFF. The CDR3 region has the DNA TGCGCCAGCAGCCAAGACAGATTCAACACTGAAGCTTTCTTT. This chain uses TRBV4-1 with TRBJ1-1; D gene uncertain. V was trimmed by 0 bases and J by 2 bases, leaving 7 bases between them. Germline assignment: CDR1 MGHRA and CDR2 YSYEKL. The CDR3 has 14 amino acids.